The next 17 T cell receptor beta chains were all read from a single sample in a study of T cell responses to AZD1222 COVID-19 vaccine (dated by TCRdb to about 2021). Explained via the paper, the time point label denotes: baseline before first vaccination. The protocol used for the library was the immunoSEQ multiplex PCR assay. TCRdb re-hosts the immuneACCESS table, in-frame sequences only. Its copies lack some clones; in the studies checked, an unresolved V gene accounts for under half of them, and the cause for the rest is not known. The sample has roughly 76,000 clones on record, 80% to 90% of them singletons. More than 2% of the sample belongs to the ten largest clones. The sample in question was peripheral blood, obtained on day 0 of AZD1222 vaccination. These receptors all stem from an adult in good health.

Of note for this clone: The junction differs from germline at one of its ends, possibly a read error. Other DNA variants within this sample encode the same CDR3. The V call is TRBV4-3, the J call TRBJ2-2, with D possibly TRBD2 on 6 matching bases. The germline V gene encodes CDR1 LGHNA and CDR2 YSLEER. This CDR3 is 16 amino acids long. Here the CDR3 DNA reads TGCGCCAGCAGCTCTTGGGGGGATCTGAACACCGGGGAGCTATTTTTT. Translated: CASSSWGDLNTGELFF.

This chain links TRBV7-3 with TRBJ1-2, with 9 bases aligning to TRBD1. Germline values: CDR1 SGHTA, CDR2 FQGTGA. The ends lost 7 bases at V and 6 bases at J; junction bases unmatched: 9. This CDR3 contains 14 residues. This CDR3 is CASKGQGTLDGYTF. CDR3 coding DNA: TGTGCCAGCAAGGGACAGGGAACGTTGGATGGCTACACCTTC.

The genes are TRBV18 and TRBJ1-4, with TRBD1 matching 7 bases. The V segment lost 2 bases and the J segment 8 bases; nucleotides outside the gene matches: 5. The CDR3 sequence is 14 residues long. The germline V gene encodes CDR1 KGHSH and CDR2 LQKENI. Here the CDR3 DNA reads TGTGCCAGCTCACCAGTGACAGGGTACGAAAAACTGTTTTTT. Translating gives CASSPVTGYEKLFF.

The V call is TRBV9, the J call TRBJ2-7; perhaps TRBD1 as D (5 bases). The CDR3 has 16 residues. The V end was cut by 0 bases, the J end by 5 bases, with 18 bases between. The V gene's germline CDR1 is SGDLS and CDR2 YYNGEE. In DNA form, the CDR3 reads TGTGCCAGCAGCGTAGATGAATTGGGGCCAAGGAACGAGCAGTACTTC. This gives the protein CASSVDELGPRNEQYF. Combining the CDR3 with reference TRBV9 and TRBJ2-7 gives the whole variable domain DSGVTQTPKHLITATGQRVTLRCSPRSGDLSVYWYQQSLDQGLQFLIQYYNGEERAKGNILERFSAQQFPDLHSELNLSSLELGDSALYFCASSVDELGPRNEQYFGPGTRLTVT.

The chain recombines TRBV3-1 (or the pseudogene TRBV3-2) with TRBJ1-4; D unclear. The CDR3 loop spans 14 amino acids. Trimming took 5 bases from V and 4 from J, leaving 11 bases between them. Looked up from germline, CDR1 is LGHDT and CDR2 is YNNKEL (reference sequence). CDR3 coding DNA: TGTGCCAGCAGCTCTGACGCAAATAATGAAAAACTGTTTTTT. This codes for CASSSDANNEKLFF.

The chain employs TRBV6-5 and TRBJ2-1; TRBD1 might be the D (6 bases). V shed 6 bases and J shed 6 bases, with 12 bases lying between them. CDR1 and CDR2 (germline): MNHEY, SVGAGI. The CDR3 extends over 13 amino acids. The CDR3 DNA reads as TGTGCCAGCAGCCCGACAGGTCGCAATGAGCAGTTCTTC. It translates to CASSPTGRNEQFF.

The genes are TRBV28 and TRBJ2-1; the match to TRBD2 covers 9 bases. Germline V gene sequence: CDR1 MDHEN, CDR2 SYDVKM. The CDR3 runs to 16 residues. J gave up 7 bases and V 8 bases, and 15 bases lay outside the gene matches. CDR3 in amino acids: CASCPLGGRARNEQFF. CDR3 in DNA: TGTGCCAGCTGCCCCCTCGGCGGGAGGGCCCGTAATGAGCAGTTCTTC.

The DNA for the CDR3 is TGCAGCGTTGAATCTAGACAGGGGGCCCTAAACACCGGGGAGCTGTTTTTT. Its translation is CSVESRQGALNTGELFF. The gene calls are TRBV29-1 and TRBJ2-2, with 10 bases matching TRBD1. Germline V CDR1 and CDR2: SQVTM, ANQGSEA. J lost 2 bases, V lost 2 bases, and 8 bases had no gene match. The CDR3 runs 17 residues.

This rearrangement joins TRBV12-3 or TRBV12-4 to TRBJ1-2; the D is unclear. The CDR3 sequence is 12 residues long. V was clipped by 7 bases and J by 13 bases, with 19 bases between them. The CDR3 loop is CASKLPSNGVTF. As DNA, the CDR3 is TGTGCCAGCAAACTACCCTCCAACGGCGTCACCTTC.

This rearrangement joins TRBV27 to TRBJ2-3, with TRBD1 as a possible D gene (5 bases). The CDR3 extends over 12 amino acids. Germline CDR1 is MNHEY and CDR2 is SMNVEV (reference sequence). Trimming shortened V by 6 bases and J by 6 bases, and 10 bases separated the two germline ends. In DNA form, the CDR3 reads TGTGCCAGCAGGATACAGGAGGATACGCAGTATTTT. Protein product: CASRIQEDTQYF.

The count of this clone is one. The V call is TRBV7-2, the J call TRBJ1-2, with D unresolved. Trimming took 0 bases from V and 2 from J, leaving 10 bases between them. In germline, CDR1 is SGHTA, CDR2 FQGNSA. This CDR3 is 15 amino acids long. The CDR3 spells CASSLALSPNYGYTF. CDR3 nucleotides: TGTGCCAGCAGCTTAGCGTTGAGTCCAAACTATGGCTACACCTTC.

This chain's CDR3 is CASWWAPGEKLFF. For the CDR3, the DNA is TGTGCCAGCTGGTGGGCCCCGGGGGAAAAACTGTTTTTT. This sequence joins TRBV2 and TRBJ1-4, with unresolved D. The germline V gene has CDR1 SNHLY and CDR2 FYNNEI. Trimming cost V 8 bases and J 8 bases, with 15 bases left between them. The CDR3 runs 13 residues.

This clone came up a few times. This chain uses TRBV7-2 with TRBJ2-7; a weak D match, TRBD2 (5 bases). CDR1 and CDR2 from the germline V gene are SGHTA and FQGNSA. The CDR3 contains 12 residues. V was cut by 6 bases and J by 7 bases, with 13 bases left in between. The CDR3 sequence: CASRGALGEQYF. The CDR3 DNA follows: TGTGCCAGCAGGGGAGCCCTAGGAGAGCAGTACTTC.

The sample holds a few counts of this clone. The V gene is TRBV6-1, the J gene TRBJ2-7, with D possibly matching TRBD2 (7 bases). From germline, CDR1 is MNHNS and CDR2 SASEGT. Trimming took off 1 base at V and 2 bases at J, with 12 bases between the two ends. The CDR3 length is 15 residues. CDR3 in DNA: TGTGCCAGCAGTGAAGTTCGGGGGGCCCCCTACGAGCAGTACTTC. Protein sequence: CASSEVRGAPYEQYF.

This sequence joins TRBV6-4 and TRBJ2-2, with D uncertain. The CDR3 consists of 13 residues. The V end lost 0 bases, the J end lost 4 bases, and 3 bases lay between the germline ends. Germline CDR1 is MRHNA and CDR2 is SNTAGT. The CDR3 bases are TGTGCCAGCAGTGACTCGACCACCGGGGAGCTGTTTTTT. Its translation: CASSDSTTGELFF.

The gene calls are TRBV7-3 and TRBJ2-1, with D perhaps matching TRBD1 (5 bases). Deletions cut 5 bases from V and 0 bases from J, with 11 bases between. CDR1 is SGHTA and CDR2 is FQGTGA in the germline V gene. CDR3 length: 15 amino acids. The CDR3 DNA reads as TGTGCCAGCAGCCTAAGGGGCGGCTCCTACAATGAGCAGTTCTTC. Protein: CASSLRGGSYNEQFF. The full variable domain, its missing parts supplied by reference TRBV7-3 and TRBJ2-1, is GAGVSQTPSNKVTEKGKYVELRCDPISGHTALYWYRQSLGQGPEFLIYFQGTGAADDSGLPNDRFFAVRPEGSVSTLKIQRTERGDSAVYLCASSLRGGSYNEQFFGPGTRLTVL.

The chain carries TRBV7-3 and TRBJ2-1, with a tentative D call TRBD1 (6 bases). Germline loops: CDR1 SGHTA, CDR2 FQGTGA. V was shortened by 4 bases and J by 9 bases, with 10 bases between the two germline ends. This CDR3 contains 12 residues. CDR3 region: CASSSTGSEQFF. The DNA for the CDR3 is TGTGCCAGCAGCTCGACAGGTTCTGAGCAGTTCTTC.